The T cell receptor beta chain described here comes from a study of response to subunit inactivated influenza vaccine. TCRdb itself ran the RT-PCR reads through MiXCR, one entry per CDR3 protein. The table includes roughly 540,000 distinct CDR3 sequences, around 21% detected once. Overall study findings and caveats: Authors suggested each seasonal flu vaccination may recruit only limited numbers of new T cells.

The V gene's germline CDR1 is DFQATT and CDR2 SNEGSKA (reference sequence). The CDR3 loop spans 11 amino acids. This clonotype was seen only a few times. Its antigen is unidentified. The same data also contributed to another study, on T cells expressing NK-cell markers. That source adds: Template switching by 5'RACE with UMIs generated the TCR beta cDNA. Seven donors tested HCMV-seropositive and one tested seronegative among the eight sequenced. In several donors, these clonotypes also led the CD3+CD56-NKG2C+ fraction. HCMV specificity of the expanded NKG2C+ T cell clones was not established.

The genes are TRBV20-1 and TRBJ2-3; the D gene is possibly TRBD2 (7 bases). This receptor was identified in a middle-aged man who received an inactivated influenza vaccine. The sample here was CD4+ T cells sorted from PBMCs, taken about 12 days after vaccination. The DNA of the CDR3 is TGCAGCCTTACGGGGGGCAATACGCAGTATTTT. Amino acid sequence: CSLTGGNTQYF.